This T cell receptor (beta chain) is from a study of shared clonotypes between healthy human individuals. Study outcomes and limitations: Rarefaction analysis demonstrated incomplete sorted-subset sequencing notwithstanding large depth. Compared with memory subsets, naive subsets generally had larger estimated richness.

Terminally differentiated effector memory CD45RA+ cells were left out of the naive CD8 fraction, which was CD45RO-negative and positively selected for CCR7. The germline CDR1 and CDR2 sequences are SGDLS and YYNGEE. CDR3 length equals 15 residues. V was cut by 0 bases and J by 0 bases, with 9 bases left in between. As regards this clone: Its target is not known. This specimen includes other DNA sequences encoding the same CDR3.

Some clones are missing from TCRdb's copy, which holds only in-frame ones; the method was immunoSEQ multiplex PCR. The table shows more than 2 million clones, with about 95% occurring only once. The origin of this receptor is a man aged 18-30 years in good health. V is TRBV9 and J is TRBJ1-1; D perhaps matches TRBD1 (5 bases). The sample comprised naive CD8+ T cells sorted from blood. CDR3 region: CASSVDGGLNTEAFF. The DNA for the CDR3 is TGTGCCAGCAGCGTAGATGGGGGTCTGAACACTGAAGCTTTCTTT.